This T cell receptor (beta chain) originates from a study of Tregs in tolerant kidney transplant recipients. Only in-frame clones appear in the TCRdb table, and some are missing; sequencing was by immunoSEQ multiplex PCR. The data hold just under 65,000 clones, with 95% to 98% observed a single time. Germline CDR1 reads ENHRY; CDR2 reads SYGVKD. V gave up 0 bases and J gave up 7 bases; unmatched junction bases: 4. CDR3 length: 16 residues. The clonotype comes from a human donor who received a combined kidney and bone marrow transplant. Sequencing was performed on Tregs from blood, taken before the transplant. This chain links TRBV10-3 with TRBJ2-1; 12 positions match TRBD1. CDR3 coding DNA: TGTGCCATCAGTGAGTCCGGGACAGGGGGCAGGAATGAGCAGTTCTTC. Protein product: CAISESGTGGRNEQFF.